These 3 T cell receptor beta chains were all obtained from the same sample, sequenced in a study of a mutant IDH1 vaccine in newly diagnosed glioma. These receptors have no known antigen. Data came from immunoSEQ multiplex PCR; TCRdb stores just in-frame clones and leaves some out. Counted here are 60,000 or so clones, approximately 79% occurring once; the ten biggest clones make up nearly 7.5%. Time point specified: week 5, during vaccination. One vaccine dose held 300 ug of mutant IDH1 20-mer peptide and came with topical imiquimod. The input for sequencing was PBMCs, taken from a glioma patient whose treatment included an IDH1 peptide vaccine. The receptors derive from a woman aged 50 to 60 with glioma.

This sequence joins TRBV5-1 and TRBJ2-3, with D perhaps TRBD2 (5 bases). Germline CDR1 and CDR2: SGHRS and YFSETQ. CDR3 length: 14 amino acids. Trimming pared 3 bases from V and 2 bases from J, leaving 10 bases between. The CDR3, as DNA: TGCGCCAGCAGCTCCGGGGTCGTCACAGATACGCAGTATTTT. Amino acids: CASSSGVVTDTQYF.

This chain uses TRBV10-1 with TRBJ2-2; 7 bases are a match to TRBD1. The CDR3 extends over 15 amino acids. The trim removed 6 bases at V and 4 bases at J, leaving 8 bases unmatched. The V gene's germline CDR1 is WNHNN and CDR2 SYGVQD (reference sequence). The DNA for the CDR3 is TGCGCCAGCAGCGTATCGGGACAGACCACCGGGGAGCTGTTTTTT. Its translation: CASSVSGQTTGELFF.

The gene calls are TRBV10-3 and TRBJ1-2; TRBD1 aligns across 7 bases. Trimming cost V 6 bases and J 3 bases; bases outside gene matches: 7. The V gene's germline CDR1 is ENHRY and CDR2 SYGVKD. The CDR3 extends over 14 amino acids. In DNA, the CDR3 is TGTGCCATCAGGACCCAGGGGGGGGACTATGGCTACACCTTC. This gives the protein CAIRTQGGDYGYTF.